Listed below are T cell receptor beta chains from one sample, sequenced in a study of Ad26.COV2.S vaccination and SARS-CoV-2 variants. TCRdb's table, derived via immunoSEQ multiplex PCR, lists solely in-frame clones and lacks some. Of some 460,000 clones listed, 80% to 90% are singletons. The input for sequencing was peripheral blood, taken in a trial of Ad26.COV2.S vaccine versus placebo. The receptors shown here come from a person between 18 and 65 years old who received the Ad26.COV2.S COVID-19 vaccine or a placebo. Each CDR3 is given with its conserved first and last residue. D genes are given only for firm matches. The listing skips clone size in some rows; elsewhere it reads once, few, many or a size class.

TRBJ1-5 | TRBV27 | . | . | CARIRTGGNQPQHF | TGTGCCAGGATACGGACGGGTGGTAATCAGCCCCAGCATTTT
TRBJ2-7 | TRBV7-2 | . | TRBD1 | CASRPGQGSYEQYF | TGTGCCAGCAGACCGGGACAGGGCTCCTACGAGCAGTACTTC
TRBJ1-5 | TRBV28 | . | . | CASSLREYQPQHF | TGTGCCAGCAGTTTACGCGAGTATCAGCCCCAGCATTTT
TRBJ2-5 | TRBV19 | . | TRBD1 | CASKITVTGETQYF | TGTGCCAGTAAGATAACTGTGACAGGGGAGACCCAGTACTTC
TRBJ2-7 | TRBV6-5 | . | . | CASSPVGGPSYEQYF | TGTGCCAGCAGCCCGGTGGGGGGCCCTTCCTACGAGCAGTACTTC
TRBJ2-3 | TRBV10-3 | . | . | CAIREQDTQYF | TGTGCCATCAGGGAACAAGATACGCAGTATTTT
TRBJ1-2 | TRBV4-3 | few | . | CASSQQGQFRYTF | TGCGCCAGCAGCCAGCAGGGGCAGTTTCGCTACACCTTC
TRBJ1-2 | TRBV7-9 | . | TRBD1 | CASSLAISGGSGYTF | TGTGCCAGCAGCTTAGCGATTTCAGGGGGCAGTGGCTACACCTTC
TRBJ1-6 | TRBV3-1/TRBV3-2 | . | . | CASSPQFRAALHF | TGTGCCAGCAGCCCCCAGTTCAGGGCTGCCCTCCACTTT
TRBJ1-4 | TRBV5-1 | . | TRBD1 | CASSVGQPDVEKLFF | TGCGCCAGCAGCGTGGGACAGCCGGATGTAGAAAAACTGTTTTTT
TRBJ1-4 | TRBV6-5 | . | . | CASSYRGEKDNEKLFF | TGTGCCAGCAGTTACAGGGGGGAGAAAGACAATGAAAAACTGTTTTTT
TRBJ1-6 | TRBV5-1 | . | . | CASSYYSGAPLHF | TGCGCCAGCAGCTATTACTCGGGGGCACCCCTCCACTTT
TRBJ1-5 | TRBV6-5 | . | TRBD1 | CASTTGLGNQPQHF | TGTGCCAGCACGACAGGGTTAGGGAATCAGCCCCAGCATTTT
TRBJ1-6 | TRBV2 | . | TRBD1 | CASGDSTDNSPLHF | TGTGCCAGCGGGGACAGTACAGATAATTCACCCCTCCACTTT
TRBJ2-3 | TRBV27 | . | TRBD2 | CASSHGLAGADTQYF | TGTGCCAGCAGCCACGGACTAGCGGGGGCAGATACGCAGTATTTT
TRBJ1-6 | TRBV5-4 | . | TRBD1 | CASSLPSGGSYNSPLHF | TGTGCCAGCAGCTTGCCCTCAGGGGGCTCCTATAATTCACCCCTCCACTTT
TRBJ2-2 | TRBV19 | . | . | CASSDRRGVAGELFF | TGTGCCAGTAGCGACCGGAGGGGGGTCGCCGGGGAGCTGTTTTTT
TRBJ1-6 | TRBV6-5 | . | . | CASSFMRYSPLHF | TGTGCCAGCAGTTTCATGCGGTATTCACCCCTCCACTTT
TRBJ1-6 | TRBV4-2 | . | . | CASSQESTSPQNNSPLHF | TGTGCCAGCAGCCAAGAGTCCACAAGCCCACAGAATAATTCACCCCTCCACTTT
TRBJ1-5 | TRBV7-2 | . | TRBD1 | CASSLGQGAKQPQHF | TGTGCCAGCAGCTTAGGACAGGGGGCAAAACAGCCCCAGCATTTT
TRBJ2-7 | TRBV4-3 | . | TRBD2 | CASSQEEPGLAEKNYEQYF | TGCGCCAGCAGCCAAGAGGAACCGGGACTAGCGGAGAAAAACTACGAGCAGTACTTC
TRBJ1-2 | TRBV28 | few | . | CASSLSGTDRSNYGYTF | TGTGCCAGCAGTTTATCTGGCACGGACCGATCTAACTATGGCTACACCTTC
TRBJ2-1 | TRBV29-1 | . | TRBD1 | CSAGDRASYNEQFF | TGCAGCGCGGGGGACAGGGCCTCCTACAATGAGCAGTTCTTC
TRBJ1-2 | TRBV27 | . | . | CASSPTGYGYTF | TGTGCCAGCAGTCCGACAGGCTATGGCTACACCTTC
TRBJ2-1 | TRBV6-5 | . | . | CASSRPGRPGNEQFF | TGTGCCAGCAGTCGACCGGGACGGCCGGGCAATGAGCAGTTCTTC
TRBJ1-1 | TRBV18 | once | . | CASSRGTGGGTEAFF | TGTGCCAGCTCACGGGGCACAGGTGGGGGGACTGAAGCTTTCTTT
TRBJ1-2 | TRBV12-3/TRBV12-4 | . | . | CASSPQENYGYTF | TGTGCCAGCAGTCCTCAGGAAAACTATGGCTACACCTTC
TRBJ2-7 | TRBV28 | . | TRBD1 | CASRRGQGGQLYEQYF | TGTGCCAGCAGACGGGGACAGGGTGGCCAGCTCTACGAGCAGTACTTC